The TCR beta chain under discussion was sequenced for a study of shared clonotypes between healthy human individuals. This CDR3 spans 16 amino acids. The V end was cut by 1 base, the J end by 1 base, with 11 bases between. Germline loops: CDR1 SGHVS, CDR2 FQNEAQ. Several immunoSEQ plates held equal portions of the genomic DNA taken from each subset. The protocol was immunoSEQ multiplex PCR, while the TCRdb copy is restricted to in-frame clones and leaves out a portion. The sample has 760,000 or so clones; just over 95% are singletons. It was CD45RO-negative cells, positively selected for CCR7, that made up naive CD8 cells, with terminally differentiated effector memory CD45RA+ cells excluded.

The chain employs TRBV7-8 and TRBJ1-5; perhaps TRBD1 as D (5 bases). The receptor comes from a young man in good health. Sequencing was carried out using naive CD8+ T cells sorted from blood. CDR3 sequence: CASSLVGRDSNQPQHF. In nucleotides, the CDR3 is TGTGCCAGCAGCTTAGTCGGCAGGGACAGCAATCAGCCCCAGCATTTT.